The 3 T cell receptor beta chains presented below share a single source sample, sequenced in a study of T cells in Graves' hyperthyroidism and ophthalmopathy. TCR beta CDR3 regions were amplified from RNA. The HTBI primer set was used in a first-round RT-PCR of the TCR CDR3. MiXCR, run by TCRdb on the multiplex PCR reads, gives a single entry per CDR3 protein. The sample holds 600,000 to 850,000 distinct CDR3 sequences, about 17% seen once. The specimen sequenced was blood. The receptor set was obtained from a woman in her forties or fifties with Graves' hyperthyroidism that later progressed to Graves' ophthalmopathy.

In this sample, this clonotype turned up many times. The rearrangement joins TRBV5-1 to TRBJ2-5; TRBD2 matches 10 bases. CDR1 and CDR2 (germline): SGHRS, YFSETQ. The V segment lost 3 bases and the J segment 6 bases; nucleotides outside the gene matches: 11. The CDR3 is made up of 16 amino acids. The DNA of the CDR3 is TGCGCCAGCAGCTCAAGATCAGCGGGGGGGCAGCAGACCCAGTACTTC. Translation gives CASSSRSAGGQQTQYF.

This clonotype was observed at least ten times. V gene TRBV6-1 combines with J gene TRBJ1-2; D perhaps matches TRBD1 (5 bases). The germline gives CDR1 MNHNS, CDR2 SASEGT. The CDR3 is made up of 12 amino acids. V was cut by 8 bases and J by 4 bases, with 11 bases left in between. The CDR3 nucleotides are TGTGCCAGCCGGGACGGCACCTATGGCTACACCTTC. It codes for CASRDGTYGYTF.

Turning to this clonotype: This may be a read error, as it is one base from a much larger clone. The CDR3 end shows no conserved phenylalanine or tryptophan, and so a read error is likely. This chain connects TRBV6-1 to TRBJ2-5, with 9 bases that match TRBD2. Looked up from germline, CDR1 is MNHNS and CDR2 is SASEGT. This CDR3 is built from 20 residues. Losses at the gene ends were 1 base for V and 5 bases for J; bases not matched to a gene: 20. The chain's CDR3 is CASSEEGKGLATARGETQYL. The CDR3 region has the DNA TGTGCCAGCAGTGAAGAGGGGAAAGGACTAGCGACCGCAAGGGGTGAGACCCAGTACTTA.